The rows below give T cell receptor beta chains drawn from one sample of a study of cytomegalovirus exposure and HLA in healthy donors. The data were produced by immunoSEQ multiplex PCR, yet TCRdb's version contains in-frame clones alone and is incomplete. The repertoire shows 100,000 to 150,000 clones; the top ten hold about 1.5%. The sample was PBMCs. Receptors originate from a woman aged 40 to 50 in good health and CMV-seropositive. Each CDR3 is given without its conserved first and last residue. Fields, in order: V gene, J gene, CDR3 length, CDR3 protein.

V: TRBV10-3; J: TRBJ1-1; length: 13; CDR3: AIRPRGTPNTEAF
V: TRBV28; J: TRBJ1-2; length: 13; CDR3: ASSAPRTGEKGYT
V: TRBV11-3; J: TRBJ2-7; length: 12; CDR3: ASSSGGLSYEQY
V: TRBV5-1; J: .; length: 13; CDR3: ASSQMGLGRGEQY
V: TRBV7-9; J: TRBJ2-2; length: 15; CDR3: ASSGQGTGVNTGELF
V: TRBV28; J: TRBJ2-3; length: 12; CDR3: ASSFDRDADTQY
V: TRBV5-1; J: TRBJ2-1; length: 14; CDR3: ASSSLAGGTYNEQF
V: TRBV19; J: TRBJ1-1; length: 13; CDR3: ASSILGQMNTEAF
V: TRBV28; J: TRBJ2-5; length: 16; CDR3: ASSPLFVAGGDQETQY
V: TRBV9; J: TRBJ1-2; length: 13; CDR3: ASSVTQGAFYGYT
V: TRBV4-1; J: TRBJ2-1; length: 15; CDR3: ASSQDPREDSYNEQF
V: TRBV10-3; J: TRBJ1-2; length: 12; CDR3: AISETTGAGGYT
V: TRBV15; J: TRBJ2-1; length: 11; CDR3: ATSRAEYNEQF
V: TRBV11-3; J: TRBJ2-3; length: 12; CDR3: ASSLGPSTDTQY
V: TRBV7-2; J: TRBJ1-4; length: 12; CDR3: ASSDRGGLEKLF
V: TRBV19; J: TRBJ2-7; length: 13; CDR3: ASSMGGANIYEQY
V: TRBV7-2; J: TRBJ1-5; length: 13; CDR3: ASSLAHRGPQPQH
V: TRBV5-1; J: TRBJ2-1; length: 14; CDR3: ASSLASGSSYNEQF
V: TRBV6-6; J: TRBJ2-7; length: 12; CDR3: ASSYPRESHEQY
V: TRBV6-4; J: TRBJ2-3; length: 13; CDR3: ASRTGGLVTDTQY
V: TRBV4-1; J: TRBJ1-2; length: 14; CDR3: ASSQDRGSPNYGYT
V: TRBV19; J: TRBJ1-5; length: 14; CDR3: ASSMAGEGSNQPQH
V: TRBV7-2; J: TRBJ2-1; length: 13; CDR3: ASRPGLAGRNEQF
V: TRBV19; J: TRBJ2-7; length: 14; CDR3: ASSPEPGRSGNEQY
V: TRBV29-1; J: TRBJ2-7; length: 11; CDR3: SVEGDRALEQY
V: TRBV30; J: TRBJ2-5; length: 12; CDR3: AWKVRRGRETQY
V: TRBV2; J: TRBJ2-1; length: 13; CDR3: ASSAWFARDNEQF